This paragraph covers one T cell receptor beta chain sequence. The target of this receptor is not known. No base qualities exist here, and no much larger clone lies one base off it. This record belongs to a study of blood T cell repertoires in COVID-19 (dated by TCRdb to the early 2020s). With regard to the full study: Samples covering the acute and convalescent phases of COVID-19 were provided by collaborators in the United States, Italy and Spain. The prospective study material was composed of cDNA or gDNA derived from T cells, B-cell-depleted T cells, or PBMCs. Subjects who had been exposed to COVID-19, were actively infected with it, or had recovered from it provided the deeply sampled blood TCRbeta repertoires that made up the dataset. The repertoires were released in a freely available public database meant as a resource for research on the immune response to SARS-CoV-2. Samples came from the ongoing ImmuneRACE study (first 160 participants) plus 1,254 subjects from 6 global collaborators. Nearly every sample came with metadata listing a de-identified subject ID, COVID-19 status, age in years and sex. Where available, HLA class I and class II types were obtained from metadata supplied by the sample provider rather than from assay-based typing.

Measured from the cysteine to the phenylalanine, the CDR3 is 18 residues long. The only DNA kept is the CDR3, 54 bases in frame from the first base. Via the germline V gene, CDR1 is LGHNA and CDR2 YSLEER. Germline trimming amounts to 0 bases on V and 7 bases on J, with 9 as the count of junction bases outside the gene matches. Whole blood was collected in K2EDTA tubes by collaborating institutions according to the institutions' own protocols. For TCRbeta analysis, collaborators shipped samples in one of three forms: frozen whole blood, isolated PBMCs, or DNA extracted from either of those sample types. Paper-wide results and their limitations: The amount of clinical and demographic metadata varied by source and participant and was provided uncurated.

TCRbeta CDR3 regions were amplified from genomic DNA using the immunoSEQ Assay, a bias-controlled multiplex PCR. The paper's processing steps were these. Nucleated cell counts per sample were estimated from amplification of reference gene primers within the assay. To quantify the absolute abundance of each unique TCRbeta CDR3 rearrangement, sequence reads were collapsed and filtered. For each sample, productive Simpson clonality was calculated by taking the square root of Simpson's diversity index across productive rearrangements. The clones in this table, taken by TCRdb from immuneACCESS, are in-frame only. Not every clone is retained; where verified, under half of the shortfall comes from an unresolved V gene, and the cause of the rest is unknown. D and trimming come from the DNA, and the V and J calls and clone size come from that table. The sample includes around 700,000 clones, with around 90% observed a single time. The ten top clones hold about 0.26% of the sample.

The chain was built from TRBV4-3 and TRBJ1-6, and 10 junction bases match TRBD1. This clonotype was sampled from a woman younger than 30 with acute or convalescent COVID-19. The sequencing sample was made of peripheral blood. The DNA sequence is as follows: TGCGCCAGCAGCCAAGATCCCCGGGACAGGGGTTTCAATTCACCCCTCCACTTT. Its translation reads: CASSQDPRDRGFNSPLHF.